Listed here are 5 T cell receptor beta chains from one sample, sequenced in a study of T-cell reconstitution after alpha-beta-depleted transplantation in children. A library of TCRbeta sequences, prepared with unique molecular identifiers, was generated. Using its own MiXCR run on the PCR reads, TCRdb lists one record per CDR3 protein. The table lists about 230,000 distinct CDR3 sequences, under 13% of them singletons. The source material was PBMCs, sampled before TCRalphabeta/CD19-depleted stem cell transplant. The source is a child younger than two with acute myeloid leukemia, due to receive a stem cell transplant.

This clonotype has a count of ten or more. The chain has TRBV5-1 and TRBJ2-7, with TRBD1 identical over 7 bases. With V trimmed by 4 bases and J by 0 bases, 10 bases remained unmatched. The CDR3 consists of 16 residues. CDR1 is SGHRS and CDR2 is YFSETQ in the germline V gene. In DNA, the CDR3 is TGCGCCAGCAGCGGATCCGGGACAGAGAGCTCCTACGAGCAGTACTTC. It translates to CASSGSGTESSYEQYF.

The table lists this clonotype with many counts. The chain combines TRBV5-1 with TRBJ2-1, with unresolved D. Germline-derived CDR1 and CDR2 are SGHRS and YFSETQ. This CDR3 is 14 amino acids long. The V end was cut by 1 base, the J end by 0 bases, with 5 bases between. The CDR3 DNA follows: TGCGCCAGCAGCTTGCCTGGCTCCTACAATGAGCAGTTCTTC. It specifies CASSLPGSYNEQFF. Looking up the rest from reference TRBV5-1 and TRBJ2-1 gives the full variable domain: KAGVTQTPRYLIKTRGQQVTLSCSPISGHRSVSWYQQTPGQGLQFLFEYFSETQRNKGNFPGRFSGRQFSNSRSEMNVSTLELGDSALYLCASSLPGSYNEQFFGPGTRLTVL.

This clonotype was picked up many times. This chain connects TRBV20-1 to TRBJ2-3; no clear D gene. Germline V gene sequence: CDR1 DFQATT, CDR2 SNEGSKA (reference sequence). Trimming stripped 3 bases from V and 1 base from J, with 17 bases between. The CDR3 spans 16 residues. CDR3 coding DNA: TGCAGTGCTAGTACATACGCAGAAGCTGGCACAGATACGCAGTATTTT. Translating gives CSASTYAEAGTDTQYF.

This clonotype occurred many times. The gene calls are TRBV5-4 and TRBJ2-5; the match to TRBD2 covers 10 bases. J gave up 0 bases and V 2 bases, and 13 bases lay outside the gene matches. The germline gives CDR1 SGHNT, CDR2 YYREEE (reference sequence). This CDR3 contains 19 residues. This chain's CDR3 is CASSFPWSGRAMYQETQYF. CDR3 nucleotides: TGTGCCAGCAGCTTTCCCTGGAGCGGGAGGGCCATGTACCAAGAGACCCAGTACTTC.

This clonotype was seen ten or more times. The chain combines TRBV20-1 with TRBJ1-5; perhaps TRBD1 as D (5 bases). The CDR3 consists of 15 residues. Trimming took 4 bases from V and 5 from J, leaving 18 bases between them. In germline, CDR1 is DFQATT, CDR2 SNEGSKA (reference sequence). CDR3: CSAIDRQGPYQPQHF. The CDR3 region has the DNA TGCAGTGCTATTGATAGGCAGGGTCCATATCAGCCCCAGCATTTT.